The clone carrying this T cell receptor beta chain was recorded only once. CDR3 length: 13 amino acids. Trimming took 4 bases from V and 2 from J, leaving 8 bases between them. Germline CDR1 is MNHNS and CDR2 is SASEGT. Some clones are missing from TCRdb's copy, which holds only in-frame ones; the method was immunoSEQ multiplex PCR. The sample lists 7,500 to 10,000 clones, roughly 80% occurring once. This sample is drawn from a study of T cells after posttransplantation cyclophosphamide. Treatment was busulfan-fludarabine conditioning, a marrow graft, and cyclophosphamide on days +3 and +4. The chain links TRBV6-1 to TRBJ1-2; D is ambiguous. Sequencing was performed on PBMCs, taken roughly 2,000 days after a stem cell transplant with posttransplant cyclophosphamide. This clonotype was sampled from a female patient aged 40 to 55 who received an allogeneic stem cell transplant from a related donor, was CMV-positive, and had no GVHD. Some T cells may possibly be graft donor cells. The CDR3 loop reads CASSAKSNYGYTF. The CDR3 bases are TGTGCCAGCAGTGCTAAATCCAACTATGGCTACACCTTC.